A selection of T cell receptor beta chains follows, all from one sample in a study of beta chain features in type 1 diabetes. Here immunoSEQ multiplex PCR was the method, and the copy in TCRdb shows in-frame clones only, minus some. The sample shows around 500,000 clones, more than 9.5% of them seen only once. Material for sequencing was naive CD4+ T cells from blood. These receptors were collected from a woman aged 18-29 years in good health. CDR3s include the opening cysteine and the closing phenylalanine or tryptophan.

v_call	j_call	cdr3_aa
TRBV7-2	TRBJ2-3	CASSLSRTSGRDTQYF
TRBV6-1	TRBJ2-7	CASSDRGGSYEQYF
TRBV28	TRBJ1-2	CASWTLGYGYTF
TRBV5-6	TRBJ2-7	CASSTSGKRIYEQYF
TRBV7-8	TRBJ2-7	CASSSVRRPSSYEQYF
TRBV5-4	TRBJ2-1	CASSLAASGRSSYNEQFF
TRBV5-5	TRBJ2-5	CASSSGRQRGRLQETQYF
TRBV7-9	TRBJ2-6	CASSFKGTGSSGANVLTF
TRBV7-2	TRBJ1-1	CASSLLVTEAFF
TRBV9	TRBJ2-7	CASSVGVSYEQYF
TRBV14	TRBJ2-1	CASSHSYNEQFF
TRBV6-1	TRBJ1-2	CASRQGYGYTF
TRBV7-2	TRBJ2-7	CASSPTSSGAYEQYF
TRBV5-1	TRBJ1-1	CASSNGGRNTEAFF
TRBV19	TRBJ1-2	CASSPGWTNYGYTF
TRBV7-3	TRBJ2-3	CASSAGHTDTQYF
TRBV7-2	TRBJ2-7	CASSLRTGSSYEQYF
TRBV4-3	TRBJ1-6	CASSRDPGQSNSPLHF
TRBV15	TRBJ2-3	CALIPRAGSGNTDTQYF
TRBV29-1	TRBJ1-5	CSAQGGGGQPQHF
TRBV15	TRBJ2-2	CATSGGAGVNTGELFF
TRBV7-9	TRBJ2-3	CASSPGRAVTDTQYF